This is a list of T cell receptor beta chains from one sample in a study of cytomegalovirus exposure and HLA in healthy donors. Here immunoSEQ multiplex PCR was the method, and the copy in TCRdb shows in-frame clones only, minus some. The sample contains about 200,000 clones, roughly 73% of which appear only once. The material sequenced was PBMCs. The receptors shown here come from a woman in her 30s in good health and CMV-seronegative. Each CDR3 is given with its conserved first and last residue. Fields, in order: CDR3 length, J gene, V gene, CDR3 protein.

15,TRBJ1-5,TRBV5-6,CASSFGRGRNQPQHF
15,TRBJ2-7,TRBV5-1,CASSSGQGLSYEQYF
13,TRBJ2-3,TRBV19,CASSIQGPDTQYF
20,TRBJ2-1,TRBV23-1,CASSQSRAKLAPTRIYKQFF
15,TRBJ1-4,TRBV6-6,CASSQGQVANEKLFF
13,TRBJ1-1,TRBV19,CASRSGGDTEAFF
14,TRBJ1-2,TRBV27,CASSPRVLTYGYTF
17,TRBJ2-6,TRBV2,CASSYVGLAAGANVLTF
13,TRBJ2-4,TRBV7-9,CASSPTGINIQYF
15,TRBJ2-5,TRBV10-3,CAISQGEVGQETQYF
17,TRBJ2-3,TRBV9,CASSVARGTSPIDTQYF
13,TRBJ1-5,TRBV7-9,CASSLEGVGPQHF